A single T cell receptor beta chain is shown here with its context. Its antigen remains unknown. The data belong to a study of Ad26.COV2.S vaccination and SARS-CoV-2 variants. Study-wide context: Ad26.COV2.S given intramuscularly, once or twice 56 days apart.

Sequencing used immunoSEQ multiplex PCR; TCRdb keeps in-frame clones, though not all of them. The table records more than 300,000 clones, about 82% of them present only once. Treatment described: roughly 20 received Ad26.COV2.S at low or high dose, single or two shots; 5 received placebo; per-sample allocation not given. Day 63 after the first vaccine or placebo injection was the time point for sampling. An adult donor aged 18-55 years was enrolled in Boston. Study results and caveats: With respect to non-spike TCR breadth, vaccine and placebo recipients were similar.

The CDR3 has 14 amino acids. Trimming took off 5 bases at V and 5 bases at J, with 13 bases between the two ends. Germline V gene lookup returns CDR1 SGHTA and CDR2 FQGTGA. The rearrangement uses TRBV7-3 and TRBJ2-1; D is undetermined. The specimen was peripheral blood, collected in a trial of Ad26.COV2.S vaccine versus placebo. This TCR was sampled from a person aged 18-65 years who received the Ad26.COV2.S COVID-19 vaccine or a placebo. CDR3 loop: CASSPRGTDNEQFF. The CDR3 DNA reads as TGTGCCAGCAGCCCCCGTGGTACGGACAATGAGCAGTTCTTC.